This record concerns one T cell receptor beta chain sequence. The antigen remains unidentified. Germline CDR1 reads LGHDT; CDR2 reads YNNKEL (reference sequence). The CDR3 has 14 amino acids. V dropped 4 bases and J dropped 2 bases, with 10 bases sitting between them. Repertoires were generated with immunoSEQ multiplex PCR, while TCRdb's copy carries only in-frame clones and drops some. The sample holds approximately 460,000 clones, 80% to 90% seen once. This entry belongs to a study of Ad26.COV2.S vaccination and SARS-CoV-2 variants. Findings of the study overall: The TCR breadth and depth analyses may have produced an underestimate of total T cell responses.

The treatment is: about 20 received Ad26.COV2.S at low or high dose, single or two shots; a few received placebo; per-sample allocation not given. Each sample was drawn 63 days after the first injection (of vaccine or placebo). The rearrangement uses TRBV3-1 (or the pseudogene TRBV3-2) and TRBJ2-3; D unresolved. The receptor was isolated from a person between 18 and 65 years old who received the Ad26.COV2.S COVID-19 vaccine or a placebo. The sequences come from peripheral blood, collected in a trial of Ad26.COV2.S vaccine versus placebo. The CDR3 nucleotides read TGTGCCAGCAGCCCAGCGCTATACACAGATACGCAGTATTTT. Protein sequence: CASSPALYTDTQYF.